This T cell receptor beta chain derives from a study of T cell responses to AZD1222 COVID-19 vaccine. The CDR3 length is 12 residues. Germline values: CDR1 PRHDT, CDR2 FYEKMQ (reference sequence). Trimming pared 8 bases from V and 1 base from J, leaving 8 bases between. Second-dose intervals of approximately 4 or approximately 12 weeks were pooled. On this clone itself: What it recognizes is unknown.

Findings of the study overall: In the spike-specific TCR repertoire, nearly half reportedly target unmutated variant regions. CD4 TCRs covered the whole spike, strongest at regions 160-218 and 743-854.

Here immunoSEQ multiplex PCR was the method, and the copy in TCRdb shows in-frame clones only, minus some. Of some 200,000 clones listed, roughly 92% are singletons. Sequenced here: peripheral blood, sampled 28 days after the second AZD1222 dose. The sequence came from an adult who received the AZD1222 COVID-19 vaccine. The J gene is TRBJ1-2, the V gene TRBV13, with D tentatively TRBD1 (5 bases). CDR3 coding DNA: TGTGCCAGCGGGCAGGGTAACTATGGCTACACCTTC. Its translation is CASGQGNYGYTF.